The source of this TCR beta chain is a study of cytomegalovirus exposure and HLA in healthy donors. Primers included in the PCR were 60 Vbeta and 13 Jbeta primers. Produced via immunoSEQ multiplex PCR; TCRdb's table is partial and in-frame only. Of 120,000 or so clones in the sample, around 79% are singletons; the top ten hold just under 6.5%. The V end was cut by 4 bases, the J end by 4 bases, with 11 bases between. The CDR3 totals 13 residues. Germline V gene data show CDR1 as PRHDT and CDR2 as FYEKMQ (reference sequence). This clone was detected a few times. The source is a woman aged 40 to 50 in good health and CMV-seronegative. The V gene is TRBV13, the J gene TRBJ2-7; perhaps TRBD1 as D (6 bases). The sample comprised PBMCs. CDR3 bases: TGTGCCAGCAGCTCGACAAGGGGGTACGAGCAGTACTTC. Protein sequence: CASSSTRGYEQYF.